A selection of T cell receptor beta chains follows, all from one sample in a study of cytomegalovirus exposure and HLA in healthy donors. Data came from immunoSEQ multiplex PCR; TCRdb stores just in-frame clones and leaves some out. The table includes approximately 160,000 clones, 68% detected once. Material for sequencing was PBMCs. These receptors all come from a man between 45 and 60 years old in good health and CMV-seronegative. Each CDR3 is given with its conserved first and last residue. D genes are given only for firm matches. Expanded clones are given a class, and other clones once, few, many or no size at all.

>-|TRBJ1-1|TRBV18|-
TGTGCCAGCTCACCAGGCCTGAACACTGAAGCTTTCTTT
CASSPGLNTEAFF
>TRBD1|TRBJ1-1|TRBV7-9|-
TGTGCCAGCAGACCGGACAGGGCGAACACTGAAGCTTTCTTT
CASRPDRANTEAFF
>TRBD2|TRBJ2-3|TRBV10-2|-
TGCGCCAGCGGGACTAGCGGCTCTAGCACAGATACGCAGTATTTT
CASGTSGSSTDTQYF
>-|TRBJ2-7|TRBV9|-
TGTGCCAGCAGCGTAGCTCAGGGGGGCACCTACGAGCAGTACTTC
CASSVAQGGTYEQYF
>-|TRBJ2-2|TRBV27|few
TGTGCCAGCAGTTTGGAGGGCACCGGGGAGCTGTTTTTT
CASSLEGTGELFF
>-|TRBJ2-7|TRBV28|-
TGTGCCAGCAGTTTTGCAGGTCCCCCCTACGAGCAGTACTTC
CASSFAGPPYEQYF
>-|TRBJ2-7|TRBV19|-
TGTGCCAGTAGTATCGGGACAACCTCCTACGAGCAGTACTTC
CASSIGTTSYEQYF
>TRBD1|TRBJ2-5|TRBV5-1|-
TGCGCCAGCACCCTCCCAGGGGGCAAAGAGACCCAGTACTTC
CASTLPGGKETQYF
>-|TRBJ1-5|TRBV6-5|-
TGTGCCAGCAGTTACAGCAGGGGCCCTAATCAGCCCCAGCATTTT
CASSYSRGPNQPQHF
>TRBD1|TRBJ2-1|TRBV7-6|-
TGTGCCAGCAGACTAGGGACAGGGGGCAAGAATGAGCAGTTCTTC
CASRLGTGGKNEQFF
>TRBD2|TRBJ2-3|TRBV7-9|once
TGTGCCAGCAGCTTGACGCCCCTAGGCGGGGGGAATACAGATACGCAGTATTTT
CASSLTPLGGGNTDTQYF
>TRBD1|TRBJ1-1|TRBV19|-
TGTGCCAGCACCCTATTGGGGGACAGGGTACGAGGGAACACTGAAGCTTTCTTT
CASTLLGDRVRGNTEAFF
>-|TRBJ1-4|TRBV5-1|once
TGCGCCAGCAGCTTGGGGTCGGCAGGGCTGGGCGGTGAAAAACTGTTTTTT
CASSLGSAGLGGEKLFF
>TRBD1|TRBJ1-1|TRBV7-9|-
TGTGCCAGCAGCCCTAGACAGGGCCTGAACACTGAAGCTTTCTTT
CASSPRQGLNTEAFF
>-|TRBJ1-1|TRBV28|-
TGTGCCAGCAGTTTATGGGGGCGGGATGCGGGCACTGAAGCTTTCTTT
CASSLWGRDAGTEAFF
>-|TRBJ2-1|TRBV7-3|few
TGTGCCAGCAGCTTAGATGCACAGGGAACCAATGAGCAGTTCTTC
CASSLDAQGTNEQFF
>-|TRBJ2-2|TRBV2|-
TGTGCCAGCAGTTATCTTACCGGGGAGCTGTTTTTT
CASSYLTGELFF
>TRBD1|TRBJ2-2|TRBV4-1|-
TGCGCCAGCAGCCACCTTGGGGGACAGGGGGCCGCCGGGGAGCTGTTTTTT
CASSHLGGQGAAGELFF
>TRBD1|TRBJ1-2|TRBV5-4|once
TGTGCCAGCACCCCGACAGGGTCGCGCTATGGCTACACCTTC
CASTPTGSRYGYTF
>TRBD2|TRBJ2-3|TRBV2|-
TGTGCCAGCAGTGAACAGCGGGGTAAAGATACGCAGTATTTT
CASSEQRGKDTQYF
>TRBD1|TRBJ1-5|TRBV2|-
TGTGCCAGCAGGCGGACAGGGAATAGCAATCAGCCCCAGCATTTT
CASRRTGNSNQPQHF
>-|TRBJ1-6|TRBV2|-
TGTGCCAGCAGTGACAGGGAAAATTCACCCCTCCACTTT
CASSDRENSPLHF
>TRBD1|TRBJ2-7|TRBV4-3|-
TGCGCCAGCAGCCAAGCCGGGACAGGGATGACCTACGAGCAGTACTTC
CASSQAGTGMTYEQYF
>TRBD2|TRBJ2-3|TRBV19|-
TGTGCCAGTAAGAGCGGGGGATCTACAGATACGCAGTATTTT
CASKSGGSTDTQYF
>TRBD1|TRBJ2-7|TRBV11-2|-
TGTGCCAGCAGCCCGGGGGACAGGGAGCTATCCTACGAGCAGTACTTC
CASSPGDRELSYEQYF
>-|TRBJ1-1|TRBV6-6|-
TGTGCCAGCAGTTTCTCGACAGGCGGGTCTGAAGCTTTCTTT
CASSFSTGGSEAFF
>-|TRBJ2-7|TRBV6-1|once
TGTGCCAGCAGTCAAACCCCTGGCCCACCCTACGAGCAGTACTTC
CASSQTPGPPYEQYF
>TRBD1|TRBJ1-1|TRBV5-1|-
TGCGCCAGCGAAAGACAGGGCTTGGCTTTCTTT
CASERQGLAFF
>-|TRBJ1-5|TRBV28|-
TGTGCCAGCAGTCGGAGTAGCAATCAGCCCCAGCATTTT
CASSRSSNQPQHF